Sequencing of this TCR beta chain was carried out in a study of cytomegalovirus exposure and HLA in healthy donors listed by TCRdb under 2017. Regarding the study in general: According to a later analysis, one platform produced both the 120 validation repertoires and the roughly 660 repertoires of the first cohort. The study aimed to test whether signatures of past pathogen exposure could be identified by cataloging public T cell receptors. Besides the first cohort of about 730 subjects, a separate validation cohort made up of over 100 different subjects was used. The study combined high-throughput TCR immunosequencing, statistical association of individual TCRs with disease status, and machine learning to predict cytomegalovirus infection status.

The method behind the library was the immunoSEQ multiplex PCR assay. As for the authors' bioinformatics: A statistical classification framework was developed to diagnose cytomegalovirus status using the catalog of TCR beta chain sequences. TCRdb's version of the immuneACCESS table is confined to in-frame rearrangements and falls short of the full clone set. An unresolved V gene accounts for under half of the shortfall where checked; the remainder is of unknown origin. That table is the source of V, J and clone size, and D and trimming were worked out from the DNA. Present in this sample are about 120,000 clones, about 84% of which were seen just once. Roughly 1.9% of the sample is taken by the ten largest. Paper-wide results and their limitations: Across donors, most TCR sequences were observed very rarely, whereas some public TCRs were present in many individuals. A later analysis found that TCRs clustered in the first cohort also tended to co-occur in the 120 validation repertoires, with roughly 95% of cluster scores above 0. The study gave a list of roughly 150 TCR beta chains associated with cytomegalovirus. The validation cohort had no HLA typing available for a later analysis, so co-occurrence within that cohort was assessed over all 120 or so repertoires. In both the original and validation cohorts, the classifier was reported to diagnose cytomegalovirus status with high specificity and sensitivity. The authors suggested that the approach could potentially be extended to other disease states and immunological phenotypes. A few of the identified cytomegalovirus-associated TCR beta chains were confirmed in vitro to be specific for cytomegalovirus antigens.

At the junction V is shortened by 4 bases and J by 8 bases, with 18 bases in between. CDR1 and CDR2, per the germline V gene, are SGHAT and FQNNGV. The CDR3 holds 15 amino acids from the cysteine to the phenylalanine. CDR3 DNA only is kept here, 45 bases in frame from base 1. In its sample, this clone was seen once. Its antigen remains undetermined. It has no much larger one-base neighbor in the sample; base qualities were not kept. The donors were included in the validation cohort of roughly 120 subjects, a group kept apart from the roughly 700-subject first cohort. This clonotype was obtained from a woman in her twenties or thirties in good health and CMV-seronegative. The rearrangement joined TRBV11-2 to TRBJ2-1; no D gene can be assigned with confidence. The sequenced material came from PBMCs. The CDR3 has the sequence CASSSNFRIFHEQFF. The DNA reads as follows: TGTGCCAGCAGCTCGAACTTTCGAATCTTCCATGAGCAGTTCTTC.